These 3 T cell receptor beta chains were sequenced from one sample in a study of shared clonotypes between healthy human individuals (dated by TCRdb to about 2020). For the CD8 naive samples, CD45RO-negative cells were positively selected for CCR7, yielding a CD45RA+CCR7+ population from which TemRA cells were excluded. The method was the immunoSEQ multiplex PCR assay. The table comes from immuneACCESS by way of TCRdb, which keeps in-frame sequences with V and J called. Part of the clones is missing from these tables; in studies checked, under half for an unresolved V gene and the rest for unknown reasons. This sample comprises around 1,900,000 clones, 85% to 95% of them detected only once. The ten most abundant clones make up more than 1.5% of the sample. Sample: naive CD8+ T cells from PBMCs. The cell subset or site label for this specimen denotes: CD45RA+CCR7+. All receptors derive from a man aged 18 to 30 in good health. Some clones in this sample may be carry-over from other donors' samples.

This chain links TRBV27 with TRBJ2-1; unclear D gene. The CDR3 extends over 14 amino acids. V shed 4 bases and J shed 8 bases, with 15 bases lying between them. Germline-derived CDR1 and CDR2 are MNHEY and SMNVEV (reference sequence). The CDR3 coding sequence is TGTGCCAGCAGTTGGGCGGTGAGTTGGTATGAGCAGTTCTTC. It yields the protein CASSWAVSWYEQFF.

The V call is TRBV7-9, the J call TRBJ1-2, with TRBD1 matching over 7 bases. This CDR3 is built from 14 residues. V lost 6 bases to trimming and J lost 0 bases; unmatched junction nucleotides: 4. Germline CDR1 reads SEHNR; CDR2 reads FQNEAQ (reference sequence). In nucleotides, the CDR3 is TGTGCCAGCAGTTCGACAGGGCCTAACTATGGCTACACCTTC. It codes for CASSSTGPNYGYTF.

Here the CDR3 DNA reads TGCAGCGTTGAGGGACAACTCGTTAGCGGGAGAGGGGAGCAGTTCTTC. Translation gives CSVEGQLVSGRGEQFF. The genes are TRBV29-1 and TRBJ2-1; 9 nucleotides match TRBD2. The CDR3 contains 16 residues. Germline V gene data show CDR1 as SQVTM and CDR2 as ANQGSEA. The junction had 16 bases not matched to a gene; V was cut back by 3 bases and J by 10 bases.